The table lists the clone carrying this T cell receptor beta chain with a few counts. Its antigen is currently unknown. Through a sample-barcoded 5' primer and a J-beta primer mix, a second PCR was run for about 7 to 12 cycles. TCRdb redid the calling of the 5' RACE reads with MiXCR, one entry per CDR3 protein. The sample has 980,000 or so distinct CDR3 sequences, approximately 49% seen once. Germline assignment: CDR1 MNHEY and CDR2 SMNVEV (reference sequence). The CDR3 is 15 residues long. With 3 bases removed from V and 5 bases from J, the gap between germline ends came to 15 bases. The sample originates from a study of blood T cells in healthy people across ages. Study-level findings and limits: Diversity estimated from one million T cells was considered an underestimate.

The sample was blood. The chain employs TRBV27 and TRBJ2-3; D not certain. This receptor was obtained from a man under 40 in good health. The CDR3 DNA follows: TGTGCCAGCAGTTTCTTACCCCCTGTAGGAGATACGCAGTATTTT. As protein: CASSFLPPVGDTQYF.